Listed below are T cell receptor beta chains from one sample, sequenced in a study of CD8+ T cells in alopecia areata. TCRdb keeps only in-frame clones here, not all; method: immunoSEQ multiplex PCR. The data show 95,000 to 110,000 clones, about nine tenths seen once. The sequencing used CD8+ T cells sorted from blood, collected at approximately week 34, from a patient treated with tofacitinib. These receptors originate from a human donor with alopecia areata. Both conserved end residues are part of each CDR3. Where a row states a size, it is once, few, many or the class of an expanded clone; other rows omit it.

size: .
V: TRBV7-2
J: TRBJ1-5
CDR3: CASSVGQGMHF

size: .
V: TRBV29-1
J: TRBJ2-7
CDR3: CSVRRRTYEQYF

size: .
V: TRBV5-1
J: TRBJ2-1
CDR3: CASSWQGAVEQFF

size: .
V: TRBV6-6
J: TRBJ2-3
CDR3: CASSPLGPSTDTQYF

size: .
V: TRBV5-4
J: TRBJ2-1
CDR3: CASSLPTSGGYNEQFF

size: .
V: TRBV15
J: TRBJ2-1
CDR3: CATSRVRGADKGALSYSRRSLFF

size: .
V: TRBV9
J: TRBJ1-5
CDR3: CASSGMDSINQPQHF

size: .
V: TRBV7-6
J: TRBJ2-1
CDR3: CASSFLDNEQFF

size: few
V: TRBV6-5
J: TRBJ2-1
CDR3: CASSPVILGGNEQFF

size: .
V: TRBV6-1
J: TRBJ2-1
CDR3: CASSDDRGTYNEQFF

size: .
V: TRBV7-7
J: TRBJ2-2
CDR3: CASSRKSGELFF

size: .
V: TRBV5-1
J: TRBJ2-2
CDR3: CASSLEGTNTGELFF

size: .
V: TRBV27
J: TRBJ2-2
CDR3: CASSLDRGTGELFF

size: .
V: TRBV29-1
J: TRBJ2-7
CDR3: CSVEGSGSKVNEQYF

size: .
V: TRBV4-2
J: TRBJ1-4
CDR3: CASSQEWGATNEKLFF

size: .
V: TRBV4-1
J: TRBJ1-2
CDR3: CASSQDPGPRPYGYTF

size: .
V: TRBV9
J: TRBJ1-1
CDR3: CASSPTTGALDTEAFF

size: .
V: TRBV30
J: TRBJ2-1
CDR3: CAWSVLANNEQFF

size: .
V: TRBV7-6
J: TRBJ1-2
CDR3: CASSLATGGYGYTF

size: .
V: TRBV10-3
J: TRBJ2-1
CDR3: CAISETMSGSPPWNEQFF

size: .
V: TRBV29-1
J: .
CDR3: CSVVASGSYEQYF

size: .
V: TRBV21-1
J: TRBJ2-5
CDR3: CASSRRRDNQETQYF

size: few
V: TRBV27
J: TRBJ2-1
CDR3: CASSLYLGQHYNEQFF

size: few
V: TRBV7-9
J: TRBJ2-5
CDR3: CASSLGRGAQYF

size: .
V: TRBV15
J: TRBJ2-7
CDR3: CATSRDFTYEQYF

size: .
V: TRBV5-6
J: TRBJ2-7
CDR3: CASSLGGQVSYEQYF

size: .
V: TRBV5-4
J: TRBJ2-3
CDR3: CASSPAITDTQYF

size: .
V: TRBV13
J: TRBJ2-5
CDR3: CASSLGYSQAETQYF

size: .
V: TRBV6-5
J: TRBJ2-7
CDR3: CASSPSFYEQYF

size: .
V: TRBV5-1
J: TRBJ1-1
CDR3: CASSLARTGDGTEAFF

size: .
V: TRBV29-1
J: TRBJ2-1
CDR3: CSVDHPGGADNEQFF

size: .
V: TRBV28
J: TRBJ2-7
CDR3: CASGRDRGVYEQYF

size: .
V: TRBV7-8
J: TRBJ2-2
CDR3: CASIRRDGELFF

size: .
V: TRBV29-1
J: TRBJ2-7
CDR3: CSVEVVGEQYF

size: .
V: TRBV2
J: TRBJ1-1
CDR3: CASKGDSMNTEAFF

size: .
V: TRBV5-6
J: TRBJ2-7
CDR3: CASRVAGSYEQYF

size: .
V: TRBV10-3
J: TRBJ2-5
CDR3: CAISEKQETQYF

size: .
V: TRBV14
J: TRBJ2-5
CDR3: CASSSEPSYQETQYF

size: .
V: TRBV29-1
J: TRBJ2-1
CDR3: CSVGDEQFF

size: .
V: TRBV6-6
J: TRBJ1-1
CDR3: CASSYSGWNTEAFF

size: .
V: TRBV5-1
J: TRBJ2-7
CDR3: CASSSADAWEPGSEQYF

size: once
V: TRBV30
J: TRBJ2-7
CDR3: CAWSLRVASGYEQYF

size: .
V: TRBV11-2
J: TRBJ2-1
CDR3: CASSFFEQSSYNEQFF

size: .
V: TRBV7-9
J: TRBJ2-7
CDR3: CASSLGTNYEQYF

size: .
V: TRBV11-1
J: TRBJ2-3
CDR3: CASSARLAGGPTDTQYF